This T cell receptor beta chain was sequenced in a study of blood T cell repertoires in COVID-19. All enrollees were roughly 18 to 89 years old and from 20 to 25 US areas. With 6 bases clipped from V and 7 bases from J, the junction kept 5 bases outside the gene matches. The CDR3 loop spans 14 amino acids. CDR1 and CDR2 from the germline V gene are LNHDA and SQIVND (reference sequence). As originally analysed: Reference gene primer amplification in the assay estimated nucleated cell counts. Sequenced by immunoSEQ multiplex PCR; TCRdb stores in-frame clones only, minus some. V and J calls and clone size are copied from that table; D and trimming were computed from the DNA. This sample yields over 200,000 clones, of which about 81% are seen a single time; about 9.3% belongs to the top ten.

This TCR was sampled from a man aged 35-49 years who had recovered from COVID-19. The chain is built from TRBV19 and TRBJ1-6, with 8 bases matching TRBD1. The source material was PBMCs or T cells enriched from blood (not recorded which). The CDR3 sequence is CASSVTGENSPLHF. In nucleotides, the CDR3 is TGTGCCAGTAGCGTGACAGGGGAGAATTCACCCCTCCACTTT.